Listed here are 6 T cell receptor beta chains from one sample, sequenced in a study of radiotherapy plus CTLA-4 blockade in lung cancer. The repertoire was sequenced with immunoSEQ multiplex PCR; TCRdb's copy has only in-frame clones and lacks some. Here the sample spans fewer than 95,000 clones, 80% to 90% being singletons. The material was peripheral blood, obtained from a patient treated with radiotherapy plus ipilimumab. These receptors were obtained from a human donor with non-small cell lung cancer who had stable disease on radiotherapy plus ipilimumab.

V gene TRBV19 combines with J gene TRBJ1-6; 8 bases agree with TRBD1. Trimming removed 5 bases from V and 6 bases from J; junction bases left unmatched: 6. Per germline, CDR1 LNHDA and CDR2 SQIVND (reference sequence). The CDR3 extends over 15 amino acids. The CDR3 sequence: CASSPPTGGNSPLHF. CDR3 sequence (DNA): TGTGCCAGTAGTCCGCCCACAGGGGGTAATTCACCCCTCCACTTT.

This clone was found once. The CDR3 sequence is CASSLHTGFEAFF. CDR3 nucleotides: TGCGCCAGCAGCCTCCACACAGGGTTTGAAGCTTTCTTT. This chain joins TRBV5-1 and TRBJ1-1; D perhaps matches TRBD1 (6 bases). The germline V gene encodes CDR1 SGHRS and CDR2 YFSETQ. CDR3 length: 13 residues. Trimming left V 4 bases short and J 7 bases short, with 14 bases between.

J is TRBJ1-6 and V is TRBV11-2, with 7 bases that match TRBD1. V shed 0 bases and J 5 bases; nucleotides not matched to a gene: 1. There are 15 residues in the CDR3. The germline V gene has CDR1 SGHAT and CDR2 FQNNGV. The CDR3 region has the DNA TGTGCCAGCAGCTTAGATGACAGGGATAATTCACCCCTCCACTTT. Residues: CASSLDDRDNSPLHF. The complete variable domain, with remaining parts taken from reference TRBV11-2 and TRBJ1-6, reads EAGVAQSPRYKIIEKRQSVAFWCNPISGHATLYWYQQILGQGPKLLIQFQNNGVVDDSQLPKDRFSAERLKGVDSTLKIQPAKLEDSAVYLCASSLDDRDNSPLHFGNGTRLTVT.

This chain uses TRBV9 with TRBJ2-5, with 10 bases fitting TRBD1. The CDR3 totals 15 residues. The germline CDR1 and CDR2 sequences are SGDLS and YYNGEE. V was pared by 6 bases and J by 2 bases, with 7 bases of the junction left unmatched. CDR3 region: CASKAGTGVQETQYF. The CDR3 nucleotides are TGTGCCAGCAAAGCGGGGACAGGGGTTCAAGAGACCCAGTACTTC.

A single count supports this clone. The chain couples TRBV29-1 to TRBJ1-4, with D unresolved. V shed 6 bases and J shed 7 bases, with 9 bases lying between them. Germline CDR1 and CDR2: SQVTM and ANQGSEA. The CDR3 length is 11 residues. CDR3 DNA: TGCAGCGTGTCCCAAACTGAAAAACTGTTTTTT. The encoded protein is CSVSQTEKLFF.

This clone was seen only once. This chain joins TRBV19 and TRBJ2-1, with 7 bases fitting TRBD1. Germline V gives CDR1 LNHDA, CDR2 SQIVND (reference sequence). The V segment lost 2 bases and the J segment 9 bases; nucleotides outside the gene matches: 7. This CDR3 has 14 amino acids. CDR3 nucleotides: TGTGCCAGTAGTATAAGAGGACAGGCGTCTGAGCAGTTCTTC. Amino acids: CASSIRGQASEQFF.